These T cell receptor beta chains were read from a single sample in a study of T cells and copy number aberrations in small-cell lung cancer. Method: immunoSEQ multiplex PCR; TCRdb's copy keeps in-frame clones and lacks some. The sample shows 9,000 to 10,000 clones, about 80% of them seen only once. The sequenced sample consisted of normal tissue next to the tumor. The origin of the receptors is a man in his 60s with small cell lung cancer. Both conserved end residues are part of each CDR3. The D gene is left open where the match is weak. The listing skips clone size in some rows; elsewhere it reads once, few, many or a size class.

TRBV10-3	few	TRBJ2-7	NA	CAISESGQGAYEQYF	TGTGCCATCAGTGAGTCGGGACAAGGAGCCTACGAGCAGTACTTC
TRBV28	once	TRBJ2-1	TRBD2	CASSLGTSGSGGDEQFF	TGTGCCAGCAGTTTAGGTACTAGCGGGAGTGGGGGCGATGAGCAGTTCTTC
TRBV28	NA	TRBJ2-5	NA	CASSTGTTRETQYF	TGTGCCAGCAGTACCGGGACAACGCGAGAGACCCAGTACTTC
TRBV6-6	NA	TRBJ2-7	NA	CASSYQGQGYEQYF	TGTGCCAGCAGTTACCAGGGCCAGGGATACGAGCAGTACTTC
TRBV30	NA	TRBJ1-5	NA	CAWSDLGARGNQPQHF	TGTGCCTGGAGTGACCTGGGGGCCCGGGGCAATCAGCCCCAGCATTTT
TRBV11-2	NA	TRBJ2-3	NA	CASSPAGRVADTQYF	TGTGCCAGCAGCCCCGCGGGCAGGGTAGCAGATACGCAGTATTTT
TRBV28	medium-sized	TRBJ2-7	NA	CASSILYEQYF	TGTGCCAGCAGTATACTCTACGAGCAGTACTTC
TRBV18	NA	TRBJ2-5	NA	CASSAVTKEGTQYF	TGTGCCAGCTCAGCAGTGACCAAGGAGGGGACCCAGTACTTC
TRBV5-6	few	TRBJ2-1	NA	CASSLLRGESYNEQFF	TGTGCCAGCAGCCTGCTGCGAGGGGAGTCCTACAATGAGCAGTTCTTC
TRBV30	NA	TRBJ1-5	TRBD1	CAWSGQGDQPQHF	TGTGCCTGGAGTGGACAGGGTGATCAGCCCCAGCATTTT
TRBV11-3	NA	TRBJ2-1	TRBD2	CASSLGTSGRPGRDEQFF	TGTGCCAGCAGCTTAGGAACTAGCGGGAGGCCCGGTAGGGATGAGCAGTTCTTC
TRBV7-7	NA	TRBJ2-1	TRBD2	CASSLTSGRANEQFF	TGTGCTAGCAGCTTGACTAGCGGGAGGGCTAATGAGCAGTTCTTC
TRBV2	few	TRBJ1-1	NA	CASSEVGGGTTFF	NA
TRBV11-2	NA	TRBJ2-2	NA	CASSLFRNTGELFF	TGTGCCAGCAGCTTATTCAGGAACACCGGGGAGCTGTTTTTT
TRBV11-2	NA	TRBJ2-3	NA	CASSLSRSTDTQYF	TGTGCCAGCAGCTTATCCCGGAGCACAGATACGCAGTATTTT
TRBV5-6	NA	TRBJ2-5	TRBD2	CASSLYGLAGVETQYF	TGTGCCAGCAGCTTGTACGGACTAGCGGGAGTCGAGACCCAGTACTTC
TRBV27	medium-sized	TRBJ1-2	TRBD1	CASSLGGTDYGYTF	TGTGCCAGCAGTTTGGGGGGGACAGACTATGGCTACACCTTC
TRBV6-1	NA	TRBJ2-7	TRBD1	CASSEFGGTGFSEQYF	TGTGCCAGCAGTGAATTTGGCGGGACAGGGTTTTCCGAGCAGTACTTC
TRBV30	NA	TRBJ1-6	NA	CAWSVNSLVYKSPLHF	TGTGCCTGGAGTGTAAATTCGTTGGTTTATAAGTCACCCCTCCACTTT
TRBV11-2	NA	TRBJ2-1	NA	CASSLGSLNNEQFF	TGTGCCAGCAGCTTGGGCTCCCTTAACAATGAGCAGTTCTTC
TRBV5-4	NA	TRBJ2-5	NA	CASSREGGQETQYF	TGTGCCAGCAGCCGCGAGGGGGGCCAAGAGACCCAGTACTTC
TRBV29-1	NA	TRBJ2-5	NA	CSGRTVQETQYF	TGCAGCGGACGGACAGTGCAAGAGACCCAGTACTTC
TRBV6-6	once	TRBJ1-1	TRBD1	CASSYVGTGNTEAFF	TGTGCCAGCAGTTACGTGGGGACAGGGAACACTGAAGCTTTCTTT
TRBV9	NA	TRBJ1-2	NA	CASTPRDNNYGYTF	TGTGCCAGCACTCCCCGGGACAATAACTATGGCTACACCTTC
TRBV20-1	once	TRBJ2-2	NA	CSASGAGELFF	TGCAGTGCTAGTGGGGCCGGGGAGCTGTTTTTT
TRBV5-1	NA	TRBJ1-2	TRBD1	CASSETGDHGYTF	TGCGCCAGCAGCGAGACAGGGGACCATGGCTACACCTTC
TRBV6-1	NA	TRBJ2-6	NA	CASSAQVSGANVLTF	TGTGCCAGCAGTGCCCAGGTATCTGGGGCCAACGTCCTGACTTTC
TRBV7-9	NA	TRBJ2-3	NA	CASSLTSGATDTQYF	TGTGCCAGCAGCTTAACCAGCGGAGCCACAGATACGCAGTATTTT